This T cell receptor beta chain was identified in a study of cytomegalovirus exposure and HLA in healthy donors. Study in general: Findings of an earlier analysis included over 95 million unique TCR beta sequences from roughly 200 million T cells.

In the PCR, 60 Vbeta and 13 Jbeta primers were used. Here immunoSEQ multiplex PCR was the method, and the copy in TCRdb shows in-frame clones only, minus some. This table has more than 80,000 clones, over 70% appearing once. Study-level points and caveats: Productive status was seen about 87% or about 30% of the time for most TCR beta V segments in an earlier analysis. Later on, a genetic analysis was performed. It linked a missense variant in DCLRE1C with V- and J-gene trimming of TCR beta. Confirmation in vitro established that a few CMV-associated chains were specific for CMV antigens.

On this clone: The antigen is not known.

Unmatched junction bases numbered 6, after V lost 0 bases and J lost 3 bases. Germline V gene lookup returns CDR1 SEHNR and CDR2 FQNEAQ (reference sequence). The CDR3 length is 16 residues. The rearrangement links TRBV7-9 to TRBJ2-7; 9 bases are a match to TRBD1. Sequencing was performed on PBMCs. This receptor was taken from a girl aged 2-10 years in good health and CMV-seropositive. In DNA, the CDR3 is TGTGCCAGCAGCTTAGCACTCCCGGGACAGGGCTACGAGCAGTACTTC. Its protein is CASSLALPGQGYEQYF.